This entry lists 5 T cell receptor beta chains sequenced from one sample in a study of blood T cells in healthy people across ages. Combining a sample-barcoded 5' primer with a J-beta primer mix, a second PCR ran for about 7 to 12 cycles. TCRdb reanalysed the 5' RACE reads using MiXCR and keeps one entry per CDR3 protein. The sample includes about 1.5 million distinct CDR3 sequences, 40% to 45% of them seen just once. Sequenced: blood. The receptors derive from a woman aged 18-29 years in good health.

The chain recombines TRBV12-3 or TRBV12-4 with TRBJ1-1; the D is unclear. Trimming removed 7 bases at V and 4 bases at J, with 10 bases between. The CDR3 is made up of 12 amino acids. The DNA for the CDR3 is TGTGCCAGCAACTCATGGGGCACTGAAGCTTTCTTT. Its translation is CASNSWGTEAFF.

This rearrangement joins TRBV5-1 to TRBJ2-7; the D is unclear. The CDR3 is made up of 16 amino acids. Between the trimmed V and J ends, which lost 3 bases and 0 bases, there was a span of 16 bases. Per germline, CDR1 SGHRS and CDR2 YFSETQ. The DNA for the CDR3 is TGCGCCAGCAGCTACGTAGGACCCTCGGACTCCTACGAGCAGTACTTC. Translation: CASSYVGPSDSYEQYF.

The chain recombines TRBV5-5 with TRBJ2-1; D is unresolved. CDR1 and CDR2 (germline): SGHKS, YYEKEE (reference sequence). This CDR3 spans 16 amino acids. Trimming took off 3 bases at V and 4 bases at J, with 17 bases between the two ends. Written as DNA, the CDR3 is TGTGCCAGCAGCTCCGAATTCACGGTTGGTTACAATGAGCAGTTCTTC. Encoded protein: CASSSEFTVGYNEQFF.

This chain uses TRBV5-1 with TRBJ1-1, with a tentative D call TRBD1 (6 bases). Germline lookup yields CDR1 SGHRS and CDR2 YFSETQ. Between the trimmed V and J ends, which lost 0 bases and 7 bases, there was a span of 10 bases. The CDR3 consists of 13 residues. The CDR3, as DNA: TGCGCCAGCAGCTTGGGGGGGCATAATGAAGCTTTCTTT. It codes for CASSLGGHNEAFF. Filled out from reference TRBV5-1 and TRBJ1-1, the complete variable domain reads KAGVTQTPRYLIKTRGQQVTLSCSPISGHRSVSWYQQTPGQGLQFLFEYFSETQRNKGNFPGRFSGRQFSNSRSEMNVSTLELGDSALYLCASSLGGHNEAFFGQGTRLTVV.

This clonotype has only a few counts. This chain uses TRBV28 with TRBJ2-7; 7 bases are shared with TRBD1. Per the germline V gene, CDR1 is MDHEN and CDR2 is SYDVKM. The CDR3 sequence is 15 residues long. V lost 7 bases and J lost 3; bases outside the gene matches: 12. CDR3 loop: CASTQPRDSNYEQYF. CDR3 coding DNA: TGTGCCAGCACACAACCTCGGGACAGTAACTACGAGCAGTACTTC.